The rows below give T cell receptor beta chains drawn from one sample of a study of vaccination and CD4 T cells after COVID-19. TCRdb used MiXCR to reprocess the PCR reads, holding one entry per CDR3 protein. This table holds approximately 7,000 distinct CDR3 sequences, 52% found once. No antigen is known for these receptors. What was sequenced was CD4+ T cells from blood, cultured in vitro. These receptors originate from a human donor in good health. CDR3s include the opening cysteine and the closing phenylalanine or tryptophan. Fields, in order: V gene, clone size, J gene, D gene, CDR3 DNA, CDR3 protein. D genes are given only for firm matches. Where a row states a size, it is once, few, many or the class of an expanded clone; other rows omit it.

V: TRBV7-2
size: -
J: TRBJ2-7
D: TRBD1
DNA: TGTGCCAGCAGCTTATCCGGGACAGGGTTTATTTACGAGCAGTACTTC
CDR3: CASSLSGTGFIYEQYF

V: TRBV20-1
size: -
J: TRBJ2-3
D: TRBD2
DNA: TGCAGTGCTGGGGACCCCAGAGCGGGAGTTTCGGGTACGCAGTATTTT
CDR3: CSAGDPRAGVSGTQYF

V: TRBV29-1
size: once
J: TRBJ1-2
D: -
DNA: TGCAGCGTAGGAAATTTCGAAGACCGCTATGGCTACACCTTC
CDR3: CSVGNFEDRYGYTF

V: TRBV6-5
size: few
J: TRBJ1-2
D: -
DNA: TGTGCCAGCAGTTTGGACAGTTCTATGTACGGCTACACCTTC
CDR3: CASSLDSSMYGYTF

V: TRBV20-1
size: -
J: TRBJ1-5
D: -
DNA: TGCAGTGCTAGCCTAAGACTAGCGGGAAGACCGCGGTCCCCAGATACGCAGCATTTT
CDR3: CSASLRLAGRPRSPDTQHF

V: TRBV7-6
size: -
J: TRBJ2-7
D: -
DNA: TGTGCCAGCTCCCCCCGCCCGGACACCTCCTACGAGCAGTACTTC
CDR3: CASSPRPDTSYEQYF

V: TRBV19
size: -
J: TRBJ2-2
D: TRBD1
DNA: TGTGCCAGTAGTCGACAGGGGTTGAGGACCGGGGAGCTGTTTTTT
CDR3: CASSRQGLRTGELFF

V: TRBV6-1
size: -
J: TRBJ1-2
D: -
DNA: TGTGCCAGCAGCGTTGGGGGGGATGGCTACACCTTC
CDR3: CASSVGGDGYTF

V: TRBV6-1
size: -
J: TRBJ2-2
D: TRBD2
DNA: TGTGCCAGCAGCCGTGGACTAGCGGGAGGGTTGGGCACCGGGGAGCTGTTTTTT
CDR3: CASSRGLAGGLGTGELFF

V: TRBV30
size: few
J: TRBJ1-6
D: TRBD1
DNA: TGTGCCTGGGGGGACAGGGCCTATAATTCACCCCTCCACTTT
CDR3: CAWGDRAYNSPLHF

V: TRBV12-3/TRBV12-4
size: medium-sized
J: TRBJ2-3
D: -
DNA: TGTGCCAGCACCCGGCAACAGTTAGATACGCAGTATTTT
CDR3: CASTRQQLDTQYF

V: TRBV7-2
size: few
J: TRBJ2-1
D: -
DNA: TGTGCCAGCAGCTTAGAGTCCAGCTCCTACAATGAGCAGTTCTTC
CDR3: CASSLESSSYNEQFF

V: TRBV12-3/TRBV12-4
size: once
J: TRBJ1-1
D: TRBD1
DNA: TGTGCCAGCAGGCGGCCAGGGGGGAACACTGAAGCTTTCTTT
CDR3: CASRRPGGNTEAFF

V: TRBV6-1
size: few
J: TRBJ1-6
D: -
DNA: TGTGCCAGCAGGCCAATTGATAATTCACCCCTCCACTTT
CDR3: CASRPIDNSPLHF

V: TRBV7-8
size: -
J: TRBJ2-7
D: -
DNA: TGTGCCAGCAGCGCCCGGCCGGCACAGATGGGGCAGGGGGAGCAGTACTTC
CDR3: CASSARPAQMGQGEQYF

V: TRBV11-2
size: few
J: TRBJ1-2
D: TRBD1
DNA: TGTGCCAGCAGCTCAATCGACCTGACAGGGAAGCCCCCTAACTATGGCTACACCTTC
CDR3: CASSSIDLTGKPPNYGYTF